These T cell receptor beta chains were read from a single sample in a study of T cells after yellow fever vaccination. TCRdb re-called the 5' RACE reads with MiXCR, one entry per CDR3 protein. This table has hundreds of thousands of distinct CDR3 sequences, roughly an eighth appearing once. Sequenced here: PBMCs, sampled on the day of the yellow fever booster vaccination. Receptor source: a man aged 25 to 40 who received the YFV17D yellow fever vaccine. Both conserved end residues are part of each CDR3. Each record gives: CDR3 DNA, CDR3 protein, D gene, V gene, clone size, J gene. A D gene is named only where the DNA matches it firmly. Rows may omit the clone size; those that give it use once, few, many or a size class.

DNA: TGTGCCAGCTCACCAAATCGCGGGAGCTCCTACAATGAGCAGTTCTTC
CDR3: CASSPNRGSSYNEQFF
D: TRBD2
V: TRBV18
size: .
J: TRBJ2-1

DNA: TGTGCCAGCAGCCAGACTTCGCAATTGGAGACCCAGTACTTC
CDR3: CASSQTSQLETQYF
D: .
V: TRBV14
size: many
J: TRBJ2-5

DNA: TGTGCCAGCAGGATAAACACCGGGGAGCTGTTTTTT
CDR3: CASRINTGELFF
D: .
V: TRBV7-2
size: few
J: TRBJ2-2

DNA: TGTGCCAGCAGTGAGTGGGTCACTGCCTCTGGAAACACCATATATTTT
CDR3: CASSEWVTASGNTIYF
D: .
V: TRBV25-1
size: .
J: TRBJ1-3

DNA: TGTGCCAGCGACCGCCGGGGGACGGGCTACGAGCAGTACTTC
CDR3: CASDRRGTGYEQYF
D: .
V: TRBV6-2/TRBV6-3
size: few
J: TRBJ2-7

DNA: TGTGCCAGCAGCCCCCAGGCTAGCGGCTACAATGAGCAGTTCTTC
CDR3: CASSPQASGYNEQFF
D: TRBD2
V: TRBV12-3/TRBV12-4
size: .
J: TRBJ2-1

DNA: TGTGCCAGCAGCTTGAGGGCGGGACCGGATTCACCCCTCCACTTT
CDR3: CASSLRAGPDSPLHF
D: .
V: TRBV7-6
size: .
J: TRBJ1-6

DNA: TGCAGCGAATCGGACGGTGAGACCCAGTACTTC
CDR3: CSESDGETQYF
D: .
V: TRBV20-1
size: few
J: TRBJ2-5

DNA: TGTGCCAGCAGTTACGCCGCTACCTACGAGCAGTACTTC
CDR3: CASSYAATYEQYF
D: .
V: TRBV6-6
size: few
J: TRBJ2-7

DNA: TGTGCCAGCAGCACGTTCACAGGGGAGACCCAGTACTTC
CDR3: CASSTFTGETQYF
D: .
V: TRBV7-2
size: few
J: TRBJ2-5

DNA: TGCAGCGTTCGAGCGGGAGGGCCCACAGATACGCAGTATTTT
CDR3: CSVRAGGPTDTQYF
D: TRBD2
V: TRBV29-1
size: .
J: TRBJ2-3

DNA: TGCAGCGCCGAGGGACCCTACCTAAACGAGCAGTACTTC
CDR3: CSAEGPYLNEQYF
D: .
V: TRBV29-1
size: .
J: TRBJ2-7

DNA: TGTGCCAGCAACATACCGGGACTAGCGGGTACTCTAAACTACAATGAGCAGTTCTTC
CDR3: CASNIPGLAGTLNYNEQFF
D: .
V: TRBV21-1
size: few
J: TRBJ2-1

DNA: TGTGCCAGCAGCTTGGGACTAGCGGACCCCCGGCAGTACTTC
CDR3: CASSLGLADPRQYF
D: TRBD2
V: TRBV5-8
size: .
J: TRBJ2-7

DNA: TGCAGTGCTTCTTACAGGGGGGCCACCTACGAGCAGTACTTC
CDR3: CSASYRGATYEQYF
D: TRBD1
V: TRBV20-1
size: few
J: TRBJ2-7

DNA: TGTGCCATCAGCTTAGGAGCAGGGGGGCAAGAGACCCAGTACTTC
CDR3: CAISLGAGGQETQYF
D: .
V: TRBV10-3
size: .
J: TRBJ2-5

DNA: TGTGCCAGCAGCCAAGAGAGGACTACCACCGGGGAGCTGTTTTTT
CDR3: CASSQERTTTGELFF
D: .
V: TRBV3-1
size: .
J: TRBJ2-2

DNA: TGCGCCAGCAGCCAAGAGCGGTACAATGAGCAGTTCTTC
CDR3: CASSQERYNEQFF
D: .
V: TRBV4-3
size: many
J: TRBJ2-1

DNA: TGTGCCAGCGGCCCTGGACTAGCGGGAAACACCGGGGAGCTGTTTTTT
CDR3: CASGPGLAGNTGELFF
D: TRBD2
V: TRBV5-4
size: .
J: TRBJ2-2

DNA: TGCAGCGCCTTGGGACAGGGATCCTACGAGCAGTACTTC
CDR3: CSALGQGSYEQYF
D: TRBD1
V: TRBV29-1
size: .
J: TRBJ2-7

DNA: TGTGCCAGCAGTACCGGGACATCCGCTGGCTACACCTTC
CDR3: CASSTGTSAGYTF
D: .
V: TRBV2
size: .
J: TRBJ1-2

DNA: TGCGCCAGCAACGGAGACAGGGGCCCCTACGAGCAGTACTTC
CDR3: CASNGDRGPYEQYF
D: TRBD1
V: TRBV5-1
size: .
J: TRBJ2-7

DNA: TGCAGTGCTAGAGCGGGGTGGAGACAGCCCCAGCATTTT
CDR3: CSARAGWRQPQHF
D: .
V: TRBV20-1
size: .
J: TRBJ1-5

DNA: TGTGCCAGCACCCCGAGGGGGGGAAGCACAGATACGCAGTATTTT
CDR3: CASTPRGGSTDTQYF
D: .
V: TRBV12-3/TRBV12-4
size: few
J: TRBJ2-3

DNA: TGTGCCAGCAGCCTTAGGCGGCATACAGATACGCAGTATTTT
CDR3: CASSLRRHTDTQYF
D: .
V: TRBV7-2
size: few
J: TRBJ2-3

DNA: TGCAGTGCTACCCCCGCCTCCCTCTCCGAGCAGTACTTC
CDR3: CSATPASLSEQYF
D: .
V: TRBV20-1
size: few
J: TRBJ2-7

DNA: TGCGCCAGCAGCCGTTCAGCCCCACTAGCGGGAGACTCCTATGAGCAGTTCTTC
CDR3: CASSRSAPLAGDSYEQFF
D: TRBD2
V: TRBV4-3
size: few
J: TRBJ2-1

DNA: TGTGCCAGCAGCGTACTAGCGGGAGCTAGCACAGATACGCAGTATTTT
CDR3: CASSVLAGASTDTQYF
D: TRBD2
V: TRBV7-2
size: .
J: TRBJ2-3

DNA: TGTGCCAGCAGCCCCCCAGGGGGCCCCGGGGAGCTGTTTTTT
CDR3: CASSPPGGPGELFF
D: TRBD1
V: TRBV7-3
size: few
J: TRBJ2-2

DNA: TGTGCCAGCAGCCCCATTTTGAATGAGCAGTTCTTC
CDR3: CASSPILNEQFF
D: .
V: TRBV14
size: .
J: TRBJ2-1

DNA: TGTGCTAGTGGTTTGGTACATCTAAAAGACAGCCGAAACTCCTACGAGCAGTACTTC
CDR3: CASGLVHLKDSRNSYEQYF
D: .
V: TRBV12-5
size: .
J: TRBJ2-7

DNA: TGTGCCAGCAGCTGGGGAAGAGACACCGGGGAGCTGTTTTTT
CDR3: CASSWGRDTGELFF
D: .
V: TRBV11-2
size: .
J: TRBJ2-2

DNA: TGTGCCAGCAGCTTTATAGCGGGAGAAGTGCAAGAGCTGTTTTTT
CDR3: CASSFIAGEVQELFF
D: TRBD2
V: TRBV5-5
size: many
J: TRBJ2-2

DNA: TGTGCCAGCAGTCGAACCCTACCGGGACTAGGGGGGACCGGGAAGCTGTTTTTT
CDR3: CASSRTLPGLGGTGKLFF
D: TRBD2
V: TRBV12-3/TRBV12-4
size: .
J: TRBJ2-2

DNA: TGCGGTGCTAGAGGGACAGACTACAATGAGCAGTTCTTC
CDR3: CGARGTDYNEQFF
D: TRBD1
V: TRBV20-1
size: .
J: TRBJ2-1

DNA: TGCAGTGCTAGAGGGACAGGGGATTATGAAAAACTGTTTTTT
CDR3: CSARGTGDYEKLFF
D: TRBD1
V: TRBV20-1
size: few
J: TRBJ1-4

DNA: TGTGCCAGTTCCCCGTGGGCAGGGCGTGTCAAGCAGTACTTC
CDR3: CASSPWAGRVKQYF
D: .
V: TRBV19
size: few
J: TRBJ2-7

DNA: TGTGCCAGCAGCCATAGCGGGACCTACGAGCAGTACTTC
CDR3: CASSHSGTYEQYF
D: TRBD2
V: TRBV7-2
size: many
J: TRBJ2-7

DNA: TGCAGTGCTTCCAGCGGGGGGCGGGGGTTCTACAATGAGCAGTTCTTC
CDR3: CSASSGGRGFYNEQFF
D: TRBD2
V: TRBV20-1
size: .
J: TRBJ2-1

DNA: TGCAGTGCTATCCTACTGGGCACAGATACGCAGTATTTT
CDR3: CSAILLGTDTQYF
D: .
V: TRBV20-1
size: few
J: TRBJ2-3

DNA: TGCAGTGCTAGACAGGGTCCCGCCGGGGAGCTGTTTTTT
CDR3: CSARQGPAGELFF
D: .
V: TRBV20-1
size: .
J: TRBJ2-2

DNA: TGTGCCAGCAGCTCCATCGGGGCCTGGGGTACGCAGTATTTT
CDR3: CASSSIGAWGTQYF
D: .
V: TRBV11-2
size: few
J: TRBJ2-3

DNA: TGTGCCAGCACCGAAAGGGGACAGGACCCATCCGAGCAGTACTTC
CDR3: CASTERGQDPSEQYF
D: TRBD1
V: TRBV2
size: few
J: TRBJ2-7

DNA: TGCGCCAGCAGCTTGGCCGCGGACAGGGTAGATGGCTACACCTTC
CDR3: CASSLAADRVDGYTF
D: TRBD1
V: TRBV5-1
size: .
J: TRBJ1-2

DNA: TGTGCCAGCAGTCCCCGACTAGCGGGAGTCGGCGATGAGCAGTTCTTC
CDR3: CASSPRLAGVGDEQFF
D: TRBD2
V: TRBV6-1
size: few
J: TRBJ2-1

DNA: TGCGCCAGCAGCCCCCTGGCTAGTTTGGGAACAGATACGCAGTATTTT
CDR3: CASSPLASLGTDTQYF
D: .
V: TRBV10-2
size: .
J: TRBJ2-3

DNA: TGTGCCAGCAGTTTGATAGGCCCTAACACTGAAGCTTTCTTT
CDR3: CASSLIGPNTEAFF
D: .
V: TRBV12-3/TRBV12-4
size: few
J: TRBJ1-1

DNA: TGTGCCAGCAAGAATGGGGTGAACAATCAGCCCCAGCATTTT
CDR3: CASKNGVNNQPQHF
D: .
V: TRBV6-1
size: .
J: TRBJ1-5

DNA: TGCAGTGCAGCACGACAGGGAGCGACAGATACGCAGTATTTT
CDR3: CSAARQGATDTQYF
D: TRBD1
V: TRBV20-1
size: few
J: TRBJ2-3